This record covers a single T cell receptor (beta chain). Trimming at V came to 0 bases and at J to 8 bases, leaving 8 bases not matched to a gene. Germline CDR1 reads SGHRS; CDR2 reads YFSETQ. The CDR3 spans 15 residues. This record belongs to a study of blood T cell repertoires in COVID-19. Study-wide context: Nucleic acid was either cDNA or gDNA, and it came from T cells, B-cell-depleted T cells, or PBMCs.

Methods used by the authors: Estimates of nucleated cell counts were drawn from the amplification of reference gene primers. This table comes from immunoSEQ multiplex PCR, and its TCRdb copy is limited to in-frame clones, with some not included. V, J and clone size are those of that table, while D and trimming were read from the DNA. The sample records around 300,000 clones, 87% being singletons. Specimen: peripheral blood. This sequence joins TRBV5-1 and TRBJ2-1, with 7 bases fitting TRBD2. This TCR was sampled from a man aged 18-30 years with active or convalescent COVID-19. CDR3 DNA sequence: TGCGCCAGCAGCTTGGCCGGGACTATCGGGGATGAGCAGTTCTTC. Translation gives CASSLAGTIGDEQFF.